These 22 T cell receptor beta chains were all obtained from the same sample, sequenced in a study of T cell repertoires in cytomegalovirus infection. In TCRdb, the reads were re-called with MiXCR into one record per CDR3 protein. Of more than 250,000 distinct CDR3 sequences listed, approximately 25% are singletons. No antigen has been assigned to these receptors. Sequenced here: cultured PBMCs, sampled from culture after CMV antigen stimulation. The receptor source for this set is a human donor in good health (CMV status not recorded). Some clones in this sample may be carry-over from other donors' samples.

This clonotype has a handful of counts. This chain links TRBV28 with TRBJ2-7; perhaps TRBD2 as D (7 bases). The germline CDR1 and CDR2 sequences are MDHEN and SYDVKM. Trimming pared 6 bases from V and 5 bases from J, leaving 14 bases between. This CDR3 spans 13 amino acids. The CDR3, as DNA: TGTGCCAGCAGCGGGGGAGGGGGTGACGAGCAGTACTTC. It translates to CASSGGGGDEQYF.

This clonotype was counted a few times. V and J are TRBV28 and TRBJ2-3; a possible D gene is TRBD2 (5 bases). Germline V gene data show CDR1 as MDHEN and CDR2 as SYDVKM. The CDR3 is 12 residues long. Trimming cost V 8 bases and J 5 bases, with 11 bases left between them. The CDR3 coding sequence is TGTGCCAGCTCCTCGGGGTTAGATACGCAGTATTTT. It codes for CASSSGLDTQYF.

This clonotype was seen at least ten times. The chain has TRBV7-2 and TRBJ2-7, with TRBD1 identical over 9 bases. With V trimmed by 5 bases and J by 3 bases, 14 bases remained unmatched. Germline CDR1 reads SGHTA; CDR2 reads FQGNSA. The CDR3 is 17 amino acids. For the CDR3, the DNA is TGTGCCAGCAGCCCAGCCGGGTGGGGACAGGGAGTCTACGAGCAGTACTTC. Its translation is CASSPAGWGQGVYEQYF.

This clonotype showed up just a few times. The J gene is TRBJ2-6, the V gene TRBV19; D perhaps matches TRBD2 (5 bases). V was cut by 3 bases and J by 0 bases, with 9 bases left in between. The CDR3 extends over 16 amino acids. Germline values: CDR1 LNHDA, CDR2 SQIVND (reference sequence). CDR3 coding DNA: TGTGCCAGTAGTATGTTTGAGGGCTCTGGGGCCAACGTCCTGACTTTC. Encoded protein: CASSMFEGSGANVLTF.

The rearrangement uses TRBV25-1 and TRBJ1-2; D is possibly TRBD1 (5 bases). The ends were cut back, 6 bases at V and 2 bases at J, with 13 bases in the middle. Germline loops: CDR1 MGHDK, CDR2 SYGVNS. CDR3 size: 14 residues. DNA for the CDR3: TGTGCCAGCAGCCCCGGGGGGTCCAACTATGGCTACACCTTC. This translates into CASSPGGSNYGYTF.

The CDR3 bases are TGTGCCAGCAGCTTAGCGAAGGGGACTGAGCAGTTCTTC. The encoded protein is CASSLAKGTEQFF. V gene TRBV7-2 combines with J gene TRBJ2-1; D is possibly TRBD1 or TRBD2 (5 bases each). Germline CDR1 and CDR2: SGHTA and FQGNSA. CDR3 length equals 13 residues. Between the trimmed V and J ends, which lost 0 bases and 9 bases, there was a span of 9 bases.

The CDR3 DNA is TGTGCCAGCAGTGAGGGTTGGGGGCAAGAGACCCAGTACTTC. This encodes CASSEGWGQETQYF. The V and J genes are TRBV6-1 and TRBJ2-5; D may match TRBD1 or TRBD2 (5 bases each). CDR1 MNHNS and CDR2 SASEGT come from the germline V gene. With 3 bases removed from V and 2 bases from J, the gap between germline ends came to 10 bases. The CDR3 is made up of 14 amino acids.

The rearrangement links TRBV5-4 to TRBJ1-1; the D gene is possibly TRBD1 (6 bases). Germline V CDR1 and CDR2: SGHNT, YYREEE (reference sequence). CDR3 length: 14 amino acids. V lost 4 bases, J lost 11 bases, and 21 bases lay in between. The CDR3 nucleotides read TGTGCCAGCAGCATGGCAGGGGATCCATATGGGGCTTTCTTT. This sequence encodes CASSMAGDPYGAFF.

In this sample, this clonotype turned up a few times. The chain has TRBV6-5 and TRBJ1-1, with D hard to call. Germline assignment: CDR1 MNHEY and CDR2 SVGAGI. The V gene lost 2 bases and the J gene lost 11 bases, with 9 bases spanning the gap. This CDR3 comprises 11 residues. The CDR3 spells CASSYRLEAFF. CDR3 in DNA: TGTGCCAGCAGTTACCGGCTGGAGGCTTTCTTT.

The table lists this clonotype with many counts. V usage is TRBV7-2 and J usage is TRBJ1-2; possible D gene TRBD1, 6 bases. V gave up 2 bases and J gave up 2 bases, with 18 bases separating them. The CDR3 loop spans 17 amino acids. The germline gives CDR1 SGHTA, CDR2 FQGNSA. CDR3 in amino acids: CASSLSRRPGGNYGYTF. The CDR3 DNA is TGTGCCAGCAGCTTATCTAGGCGACCGGGGGGCAACTATGGCTACACCTTC.

The chain employs TRBV20-1 and TRBJ2-1, with 14 bases aligning to TRBD2. Germline V lookup: CDR1 DFQATT, CDR2 SNEGSKA (reference sequence). V was clipped by 5 bases and J by 1 base; unmatched bases: 7. The CDR3 contains 17 residues. The CDR3 nucleotides are TGCAGTGCTCCGACTAGCGGGAGGGAAGGGTCCTACAATGAGCAGTTCTTC. It codes for CSAPTSGREGSYNEQFF.

The genes are TRBV4-1 and TRBJ2-2; the match to TRBD2 covers 9 bases. V was pared by 5 bases and J by 7 bases, with 11 bases of the junction left unmatched. The CDR3 has 16 residues. Germline V CDR1 and CDR2: MGHRA, YSYEKL. The CDR3 here is CASSGRLAGDHGELFF. In DNA, the CDR3 is TGCGCCAGCAGCGGGAGGTTAGCGGGAGACCACGGGGAGCTGTTTTTT.

This chain uses TRBV6-2 or TRBV6-3 with TRBJ2-7; TRBD1 matches 8 bases. V gave up 5 bases and J gave up 0 bases; unmatched junction bases: 15. Per the germline V gene, CDR1 is MNHEY and CDR2 is SVGEGT. The CDR3 runs 18 residues. The CDR3 sequence: CASSATGADILISYEQYV. The CDR3 nucleotides are TGTGCCAGCAGTGCGACAGGGGCGGATATACTTATCTCCTACGAGCAGTACGTC.

The chain links TRBV27 to TRBJ1-5; tentative D call: TRBD1 (5 bases). The germline gives CDR1 MNHEY, CDR2 SMNVEV (reference sequence). The CDR3 spans 15 residues. V was pared by 7 bases and J by 2 bases, with 15 bases between. CDR3 in DNA: TGTGCCAGCAAATTGGGAGGGGTCGGCAATCAGCCCCAGCATTTT. Translation gives CASKLGGVGNQPQHF.

CDR3 sequence: CASSDNQPQHF. CDR3 bases: TGTGCCAGCAGTGATAATCAGCCCCAGCATTTT. The chain couples TRBV6-1 to TRBJ1-5; D ambiguous. CDR1 is MNHNS and CDR2 is SASEGT in the germline V gene. V lost 3 bases and J lost 4, with 1 base in between. The CDR3 spans 11 residues.

This clonotype was observed a few times. CDR3 residues: CASSPSGGRNGYTF. The CDR3 bases are TGTGCCAGCAGTCCTTCAGGGGGCCGGAATGGCTACACCTTC. The chain has TRBV2 and TRBJ1-2; TRBD1 agrees at 8 bases. Germline lookup yields CDR1 SNHLY and CDR2 FYNNEI. This CDR3 is built from 14 residues. V lost 5 bases, J lost 6 bases, and 8 bases stayed unmatched. The full variable domain, rest sourced from reference TRBV2 and TRBJ1-2, is EPEVTQTPSHQVTQMGQEVILRCVPISNHLYFYWYRQILGQKVEFLVSFYNNEISEKSEIFDDQFSVERPDGSNFTLKIRSTKLEDSAMYFCASSPSGGRNGYTFGSGTRLTVV.

This clonotype was seen a few times. The chain links TRBV11-3 to TRBJ2-1; 12 positions agree with TRBD1. The germline gives CDR1 SGHNT, CDR2 YENEEA. The length of the CDR3 is 14 residues. With 5 bases clipped from V and 8 bases from J, the junction kept 4 bases outside the gene matches. As DNA, the CDR3 is TGTGCCAGCAGCCCCGGGACAGGGGGCTATGAGCAGTTCTTC. It codes for CASSPGTGGYEQFF.

This clonotype appeared a few times. The V call is TRBV28, the J call TRBJ2-7, with a possible D match to TRBD2 (5 bases). Germline V gives CDR1 MDHEN, CDR2 SYDVKM. CDR3 size: 13 residues. V lost 9 bases, J lost 4 bases, and 16 bases lay in between. CDR3 region: CASWAGSTYEQYF. The CDR3, as DNA: TGTGCCAGTTGGGCGGGTTCGACTTACGAGCAGTACTTC.

This clonotype has a count of ten or more. The chain links TRBV12-3 or TRBV12-4 to TRBJ2-7; possibly TRBD1 or TRBD2 for D (5 bases each). This CDR3 has 13 residues. Trimming took 2 bases from V and 3 from J, leaving 8 bases between them. The CDR3 is CASSLRGVYEQYF. The CDR3 DNA is TGTGCCAGCAGTTTACGAGGGGTCTACGAGCAGTACTTC.

V is TRBV12-3 or TRBV12-4 and J is TRBJ2-3, with 9 nucleotides matching TRBD1. The J segment lost 4 bases and the V segment lost 6 bases, leaving 8 bases of the junction unmatched. The CDR3 is 15 amino acids. CDR3 in DNA: TGTGCCAGCAGCCGCGGACAGGGGAAGGCAGATACGCAGTATTTT. The encoded protein is CASSRGQGKADTQYF.

This clonotype has only a few counts. The rearrangement uses TRBV19 and TRBJ2-1; 10 bases map to TRBD1. Germline loops: CDR1 LNHDA, CDR2 SQIVND (reference sequence). V lost 10 bases to trimming and J lost 8 bases; unmatched junction nucleotides: 11. The CDR3 has 14 residues. The CDR3 coding sequence is TGTGCCACCTCCGACAGGGGGCTCCTACATGAGCAGTTCTTC. Translating gives CATSDRGLLHEQFF.

The V gene is TRBV5-1, the J gene TRBJ2-3; 7 bases line up with TRBD2. This CDR3 region has 16 residues. Trimming cost V 1 base and J 0 bases; bases outside gene matches: 5. Germline CDR1 is SGHRS and CDR2 is YFSETQ. The CDR3 coding sequence is TGCGCCAGCAGCTTGAGAGCGGGGCAAAGCACAGATACGCAGTATTTT. This encodes CASSLRAGQSTDTQYF. The whole variable domain, filled in from reference TRBV5-1 and TRBJ2-3, reads KAGVTQTPRYLIKTRGQQVTLSCSPISGHRSVSWYQQTPGQGLQFLFEYFSETQRNKGNFPGRFSGRQFSNSRSEMNVSTLELGDSALYLCASSLRAGQSTDTQYFGPGTRLTVL.